Shown below are 22 T cell receptor beta chains from a single sample sequenced in a study of blood T cell repertoires in COVID-19. The method was immunoSEQ multiplex PCR; TCRdb's version includes in-frame clones alone and lacks a portion of them. Found here are fewer than 250,000 clones, roughly 88% of them singletons; the top ten hold roughly 14%. The sequencing input was PBMCs or T cells enriched from blood (not recorded which). These receptors were obtained from a woman aged 45-60 years with acute COVID-19.

The V gene is TRBV6-2 or TRBV6-3, the J gene TRBJ2-5, with 14 bases aligning to TRBD2. Germline V gene lookup returns CDR1 MNHEY and CDR2 SVGEGT. The CDR3 extends over 18 amino acids. V trimming: 5 bases; J trimming: 0 bases; junction bases outside the gene matches: 8. The CDR3 here is CASSTRLAGGPNQETQYF. The CDR3 DNA follows: TGTGCCAGCAGTACCAGACTAGCGGGAGGGCCTAACCAAGAGACCCAGTACTTC.

The chain links TRBV2 to TRBJ2-7; TRBD1 matches at 7 bases. Germline-derived CDR1 and CDR2 are SNHLY and FYNNEI. The V and J ends lost 4 bases and 2 bases, in that order; junction bases with no gene match: 2. The CDR3 has 13 amino acids. CDR3 nucleotides: TGTGCCAGCAGTGGGACAGGCCCCTACGAGCAGTACTTC. Residues: CASSGTGPYEQYF.

The chain recombines TRBV5-1 with TRBJ1-4; unclear D gene. V was shortened by 5 bases and J by 0 bases, with 20 bases between the two germline ends. The CDR3 loop spans 18 amino acids. The V gene's germline CDR1 is SGHRS and CDR2 YFSETQ. CDR3: CASRTGTESSATNEKLFF. The DNA of the CDR3 is TGCGCCAGCAGAACCGGCACAGAATCCTCTGCAACTAATGAAAAACTGTTTTTT.

The genes are TRBV27 and TRBJ1-5, with D hard to call. Germline V lookup: CDR1 MNHEY, CDR2 SMNVEV (reference sequence). This CDR3 is built from 14 residues. V dropped 5 bases and J dropped 0 bases, with 8 bases sitting between them. The CDR3 bases are TGTGCCAGCAGTCCCCAGATTAGCAATCAGCCCCAGCATTTT. Its translation: CASSPQISNQPQHF.

The CDR3 bases are TGTGCCAGCAGCTTACAGGGCCACGAGCAGTACTTC. Protein sequence: CASSLQGHEQYF. The gene calls are TRBV5-4 and TRBJ2-7; possibly TRBD1 for D (6 bases). The CDR3 is made up of 12 amino acids. CDR1 and CDR2 from the germline V gene are SGHNT and YYREEE (reference sequence). Trimming took off 2 bases at V and 5 bases at J, with 8 bases between the two ends.

The chain couples TRBV10-3 to TRBJ1-4; 12 bases line up with TRBD1. J was trimmed by 7 bases and V by 0 bases; bases with no gene match: 6. The CDR3 extends over 17 amino acids. Germline V gives CDR1 ENHRY, CDR2 SYGVKD. The CDR3 reads CAISESGQGAPGEKLFF. In DNA form, the CDR3 reads TGTGCCATCAGTGAGTCGGGACAGGGGGCGCCTGGTGAAAAACTGTTTTTT.

The chain recombines TRBV25-1 with TRBJ2-7; D unclear. There are 11 residues in the CDR3. Germline V gene sequence: CDR1 MGHDK, CDR2 SYGVNS. The V gene lost 5 bases and the J gene lost 3 bases, with 5 bases spanning the gap. The CDR3, as DNA: TGTGCCAGCAGTTCCCGCTACGAGCAGTACTTC. This encodes CASSSRYEQYF.

V and J are TRBV7-8 and TRBJ2-1, with a tentative D call TRBD2 (5 bases). CDR3 length equals 16 residues. The V and J ends lost 2 bases and 2 bases respectively, with 13 bases between them. CDR1 and CDR2 (germline): SGHVS, FQNEAQ. CDR3 sequence: CASSLTGSWPYNEQFF. The CDR3 region has the DNA TGTGCCAGCAGCTTAACTGGGAGTTGGCCCTACAATGAGCAGTTCTTC.

The rearrangement uses TRBV18 and TRBJ2-7; TRBD2 might be the D (6 bases). Germline V gene data show CDR1 as KGHSH and CDR2 as LQKENI. The CDR3 has 13 residues. The ends were cut back, 6 bases at V and 0 bases at J, with 9 bases in the middle. In DNA, the CDR3 is TGTGCCAGCTCGGCCGGGGGCTCCTACGAGCAGTACTTC. This sequence encodes CASSAGGSYEQYF.

This chain joins TRBV5-6 and TRBJ2-3, with D maybe TRBD1 (6 bases). Trimming shortened V by 4 bases and J by 2 bases, and 8 bases separated the two germline ends. The CDR3 runs 13 residues. Germline V gene data show CDR1 as SGHDT and CDR2 as YYEEEE. CDR3 residues: CASSPGHTDTQYF. CDR3 sequence (DNA): TGTGCCAGCAGCCCGGGACACACAGATACGCAGTATTTT.

The rearrangement links TRBV5-1 to TRBJ2-2, with 12 bases identical to TRBD2. The CDR3 is made up of 16 amino acids. The germline gives CDR1 SGHRS, CDR2 YFSETQ. Trimming cost V 4 bases and J 6 bases; bases outside gene matches: 7. The CDR3 loop is CASSPTSGSGAGELFF. CDR3 DNA sequence: TGCGCCAGCAGCCCGACTAGCGGGAGTGGGGCCGGGGAGCTGTTTTTT.

The chain links TRBV12-2 to TRBJ2-1; the table assigns TRBD2, which was not confirmed against the DNA. TRBV12-2 is termed a pseudogene. The CDR3 runs to 15 residues. The DNA for the CDR3 is TGTGCAAGTCGCTTAGAACTAGCGGGCTACAATGAGCAGTTCTTC. Its protein product is CASRLELAGYNEQFF.

The chain carries TRBV29-1 and TRBJ1-1; the D is unclear. Germline CDR1 is SQVTM and CDR2 is ANQGSEA. There are 13 residues in the CDR3. V shed 4 bases and J shed 1 base, with 10 bases lying between them. DNA for the CDR3: TGCAGCGTTGTAGAGACACCGAACACTGAAGCTTTCTTT. Translation gives CSVVETPNTEAFF.

The chain uses TRBV12-3 or TRBV12-4 and TRBJ2-2; D unresolved. The CDR3 is 11 residues long. Trimming left V 7 bases short and J 7 bases short, with 7 bases between. The CDR3 bases are TGTGCCAGCACCCTAGTCGGGGAGCTGTTTTTT. Translated, it gives CASTLVGELFF.

The J gene is TRBJ1-3, the V gene TRBV29-1; D is ambiguous. The ends were cut back, 6 bases at V and 2 bases at J, with 8 bases in the middle. Germline V gene lookup returns CDR1 SQVTM and CDR2 ANQGSEA. This CDR3 contains 12 residues. In DNA form, the CDR3 reads TGCAGCGTCTTAATCCCTGGAAACACCATATATTTT. Translating it yields CSVLIPGNTIYF.

The chain couples TRBV5-4 to TRBJ2-1; TRBD1 matches at 8 bases. The germline gives CDR1 SGHNT, CDR2 YYREEE (reference sequence). Losses at the gene ends were 0 bases for V and 7 bases for J; bases not matched to a gene: 3. The length of the CDR3 is 14 residues. CDR3 sequence reads: CASSLGGTGNEQFF. CDR3 nucleotides: TGTGCCAGCAGCTTGGGCGGGACAGGAAATGAGCAGTTCTTC.

This rearrangement joins TRBV2 to TRBJ2-7; 9 bases are shared with TRBD2. The CDR3 has 18 amino acids. Germline CDR1 SNHLY, CDR2 FYNNEI. Trimming at V came to 2 bases and at J to 9 bases, leaving 20 bases not matched to a gene. The CDR3 is CASSELCLGTSPAFRQYF. The CDR3 DNA follows: TGTGCCAGCAGTGAACTCTGTTTGGGGACTAGCCCCGCCTTTAGGCAGTACTTC.

This clone was seen just once. The chain combines TRBV5-4 with TRBJ2-2; 9 nucleotides match TRBD2. The CDR3 loop spans 15 amino acids. The ends lost 0 bases at V and 11 bases at J; junction bases unmatched: 8. CDR1 and CDR2 from the germline V gene are SGHNT and YYREEE (reference sequence). The DNA of the CDR3 is TGTGCCAGCAGCTTGGGTAGCGGGGGATATTTTGAGCTGTTTTTT. It specifies CASSLGSGGYFELFF. Complete variable domain (other parts from reference TRBV5-4 and TRBJ2-2): ETGVTQSPTHLIKTRGQQVTLRCSSQSGHNTVSWYQQALGQGPQFIFQYYREEENGRGNFPPRFSGLQFPNYSSELNVNALELDDSALYLCASSLGSGGYFELFFGEGSRLTVL.

The chain combines TRBV11-1 with TRBJ1-1, with 8 nucleotides matching TRBD1. Germline-derived CDR1 and CDR2 are SGHAT and FQDESV (reference sequence). This CDR3 comprises 15 residues. The junction had 6 bases not matched to a gene; V was cut back by 5 bases and J by 1 base. As DNA, the CDR3 is TGTGCCAGCAGCCTGGCAGGGGGCCAGAACACTGAAGCTTTCTTT. Protein product: CASSLAGGQNTEAFF.

The chain joins TRBV7-8 to TRBJ2-3, with 14 bases lining up with TRBD2. V shed 4 bases and J 6 bases; nucleotides not matched to a gene: 6. From germline, CDR1 is SGHVS and CDR2 FQNEAQ. This CDR3 region has 16 residues. CDR3: CASSSRTSGGLDTQYF. The CDR3 DNA reads as TGTGCCAGCAGCTCCCGGACTAGCGGGGGGTTGGATACGCAGTATTTT.

This chain connects TRBV5-1 to TRBJ2-3, with a weak D call TRBD1 (6 bases). The germline CDR1 and CDR2 sequences are SGHRS and YFSETQ. This CDR3 has 14 residues. Trimming shortened V by 3 bases and J by 1 base, and 9 bases separated the two germline ends. The CDR3 reads CASSSAGGTDTQYF. CDR3 nucleotides: TGCGCCAGCAGCTCCGCAGGGGGCACAGATACGCAGTATTTT. Full variable domain (rest looked up from reference TRBV5-1 and TRBJ2-3): KAGVTQTPRYLIKTRGQQVTLSCSPISGHRSVSWYQQTPGQGLQFLFEYFSETQRNKGNFPGRFSGRQFSNSRSEMNVSTLELGDSALYLCASSSAGGTDTQYFGPGTRLTVL.

V gene TRBV11-2 combines with J gene TRBJ2-7, with D hard to call. The length of the CDR3 is 14 residues. The V and J ends lost 1 base and 3 bases respectively, with 10 bases between them. Germline values: CDR1 SGHAT, CDR2 FQNNGV. CDR3 region: CASSLGVRYYEQYF. DNA of the CDR3: TGTGCCAGCAGCTTAGGTGTCAGATACTACGAGCAGTACTTC.